Presented here are 17 T cell receptor beta chains from one specimen sequenced in a study of blood T cell repertoires in COVID-19. The assay was immunoSEQ multiplex PCR, and TCRdb's table has in-frame clones only and misses some. Here the sample spans about 46,000 clones, about 85% being singletons. The sample was peripheral blood. The receptors come from a man in his 60s with acute or convalescent COVID-19.

In DNA, the CDR3 is TGTGCCAGCAGTCGCTTCTTTGAGACCGGGAACGGGGAGCTGTTTTTT. This encodes CASSRFFETGNGELFF. This chain uses TRBV2 with TRBJ2-2; D possibly corresponds to TRBD2 (5 bases). Trimming stripped 5 bases from V and 7 bases from J, with 20 bases between. The CDR3 is 16 amino acids. The germline V gene encodes CDR1 SNHLY and CDR2 FYNNEI.

The chain carries TRBV7-8 and TRBJ2-4, with D perhaps matching TRBD2 (6 bases). This CDR3 is 15 amino acids long. The V end lost 2 bases, the J end lost 7 bases, and 15 bases lay between the germline ends. Per the germline V gene, CDR1 is SGHVS and CDR2 is FQNEAQ. The CDR3 DNA follows: TGTGCCAGCAGCTTAACCAGTCAGGCGGGGAACATTCAGTACTTC. Residues: CASSLTSQAGNIQYF.

The rearrangement joins TRBV5-1 to TRBJ2-7; D may be TRBD1 (6 bases). Germline CDR1 reads SGHRS; CDR2 reads YFSETQ. This CDR3 spans 14 amino acids. Trimming stripped 1 base from V and 2 bases from J, with 10 bases between. Here the CDR3 reads CASSLMDRTYEQYF. The CDR3 DNA reads TGCGCCAGCAGCTTGATGGACAGAACCTACGAGCAGTACTTC.

The V call is TRBV27, the J call TRBJ1-1, with 9 bases aligning to TRBD1. The CDR3 totals 15 residues. CDR1 and CDR2 (germline): MNHEY, SMNVEV (reference sequence). V shed 0 bases and J 11 bases; nucleotides not matched to a gene: 10. The CDR3 sequence: CASSLSRDRDSLAFF. CDR3 bases: TGTGCCAGCAGTTTATCACGGGACAGGGATTCTCTGGCTTTCTTT.

The chain is built from TRBV9 and TRBJ2-2, with TRBD1 matching 8 bases. Trimming cost V 3 bases and J 5 bases; bases outside gene matches: 9. Germline CDR1 reads SGDLS; CDR2 reads YYNGEE. This CDR3 contains 16 residues. CDR3 in amino acids: CASSAETGAWTGELFF. For the CDR3, the DNA is TGTGCCAGCAGCGCTGAGACAGGGGCATGGACCGGGGAGCTGTTTTTT.

The CDR3 DNA reads as TGCGCCAGCAGCTTGCGGGGACAGGGATCCTACGAGCAGTACTTC. This encodes CASSLRGQGSYEQYF. The V call is TRBV5-1, the J call TRBJ2-7, with TRBD1 identical over 9 bases. Germline CDR1 SGHRS, CDR2 YFSETQ. The CDR3 extends over 15 amino acids. The V gene end was trimmed by 1 base and the J gene end by 1 base; junction bases not matched to a gene: 3.

This sequence joins TRBV6-1 and TRBJ1-5; TRBD1 agrees at 9 bases. The J segment lost 6 bases and the V segment lost 3 bases, leaving 9 bases of the junction unmatched. The length of the CDR3 is 16 residues. CDR1 is MNHNS, CDR2 SASEGT, per germline. The CDR3 is CASSDRPGQGSQPQHF. The CDR3 DNA is TGTGCCAGCAGTGACCGACCGGGACAGGGTAGTCAGCCCCAGCATTTT.

The chain couples TRBV7-9 to TRBJ1-3; the D is unclear. CDR3 length: 15 residues. V lost 6 bases and J lost 4, with 16 bases in between. Germline loops: CDR1 SEHNR, CDR2 FQNEAQ (reference sequence). The CDR3: CASSQDLLAGNTIYF. The CDR3 bases are TGTGCCAGCAGTCAGGATCTCTTGGCCGGAAACACCATATATTTT.

The chain uses TRBV10-2 and TRBJ2-1; D is unresolved. The CDR3 is 10 amino acids. V lost 6 bases and J lost 7, with 4 bases in between. Germline CDR1 is WSHSY and CDR2 is SAAADI. DNA for the CDR3: TGCGCCAGCAGGCGGAATGAGCAGTTCTTC. As protein: CASRRNEQFF.

The V and J genes are TRBV2 and TRBJ2-1, with D unresolved. The germline V and J ends were trimmed by 3 bases and 13 bases, with 16 bases remaining between them. Germline values: CDR1 SNHLY, CDR2 FYNNEI. This CDR3 contains 13 residues. The CDR3 DNA reads TGTGCCAGCAGTGATCTTCCACAGTCCCAACAGTTCTTC. Encoded protein: CASSDLPQSQQFF. Full variable domain (missing parts from reference TRBV2 and TRBJ2-1): EPEVTQTPSHQVTQMGQEVILRCVPISNHLYFYWYRQILGQKVEFLVSFYNNEISEKSEIFDDQFSVERPDGSNFTLKIRSTKLEDSAMYFCASSDLPQSQQFFGPGTRLTVL.

This sequence joins TRBV10-3 and TRBJ2-5, with 8 nucleotides matching TRBD2. From germline, CDR1 is ENHRY and CDR2 SYGVKD. The V segment lost 10 bases and the J segment 5 bases; nucleotides outside the gene matches: 9. This CDR3 has 13 residues. The CDR3 is CATSAGEGETQYF. DNA of the CDR3: TGTGCCACGTCAGCGGGAGAGGGGGAGACCCAGTACTTC.

The chain joins TRBV10-3 to TRBJ1-5; D unresolved. Trimming removed 5 bases at V and 3 bases at J, with 8 bases between. The CDR3 is 13 amino acids. The V gene's germline CDR1 is ENHRY and CDR2 SYGVKD. The CDR3 reads CAISPQNNQPQHF. CDR3 DNA: TGTGCCATCAGTCCCCAAAACAATCAGCCCCAGCATTTT.

DNA of the CDR3: TGCGCCAGCAGCTCGGACAGGCCGATTTACAATGAGCAGTTCTTC. The encoded protein is CASSSDRPIYNEQFF. This rearrangement joins TRBV5-1 to TRBJ2-1; TRBD1 matches 7 bases. Per the germline V gene, CDR1 is SGHRS and CDR2 is YFSETQ. V lost 3 bases and J lost 4; bases outside the gene matches: 7. The CDR3 is 15 residues long. Supplemented by reference TRBV5-1 and TRBJ2-1, the full variable domain reads KAGVTQTPRYLIKTRGQQVTLSCSPISGHRSVSWYQQTPGQGLQFLFEYFSETQRNKGNFPGRFSGRQFSNSRSEMNVSTLELGDSALYLCASSSDRPIYNEQFFGPGTRLTVL.

The chain joins TRBV2 to TRBJ1-2; TRBD1 might be the D (5 bases). From germline, CDR1 is SNHLY and CDR2 FYNNEI. Trimming removed 5 bases from V and 5 bases from J, with 12 bases in between. The CDR3 loop spans 13 amino acids. CDR3 in amino acids: CASSPQGLYGYTF. The CDR3, as DNA: TGTGCCAGCAGTCCTCAGGGATTGTATGGCTACACCTTC.

This rearrangement joins TRBV6-5 to TRBJ1-1; no definite D call. The CDR3 contains 14 residues. The germline gives CDR1 MNHEY, CDR2 SVGAGI. V lost 4 bases and J 3 bases, leaving 12 bases between the germline ends. The CDR3 sequence: CASSFQVTYTEAFF. CDR3 nucleotides: TGTGCCAGCAGTTTCCAGGTAACCTACACTGAAGCTTTCTTT.

This clone was picked up one time. The chain links TRBV18 to TRBJ2-1; 7 nucleotides align to TRBD1. Germline trimming cut 6 bases from V and 4 bases from J; bases unmatched to any gene: 12. The CDR3 totals 16 residues. Germline V gives CDR1 KGHSH, CDR2 LQKENI. The CDR3 protein is CASSSMTGSIYNEQFF. Written as DNA, the CDR3 is TGTGCCAGCTCCTCCATGACAGGGAGTATTTACAATGAGCAGTTCTTC.

The CDR3 region has the DNA TGTGCCAGCAGTAAGGGGAGGGGGAGTCACTTCTACGAGCAGTACTTC. Amino acids: CASSKGRGSHFYEQYF. The chain combines TRBV27 with TRBJ2-7; maybe TRBD2 (7 bases). Between the trimmed V and J ends, which lost 5 bases and 3 bases, there was a span of 20 bases. The germline V gene encodes CDR1 MNHEY and CDR2 SMNVEV (reference sequence). The CDR3 is 16 amino acids.